This T cell receptor (beta chain) derives from a study of T cell responses to AZD1222 COVID-19 vaccine. Whole-study results and caveats: Females outnumbered males among donors, who were mostly white British; clonal diversity was possibly underestimated. Baseline seropositives among AZD1222 recipients totaled only five or six.

The germline V and J ends were trimmed by 3 bases and 7 bases, with 17 bases remaining between them. The germline CDR1 and CDR2 sequences are SGHNT and YYREEE (reference sequence). The length of the CDR3 is 14 residues. Comments on this clone: Its antigen remains unknown.

The table came from immunoSEQ multiplex PCR; TCRdb's copy has only in-frame clones and leaves some out. The table lists around 120,000 clones, about 92% of them singletons. This specimen was peripheral blood, taken 28 days after the second AZD1222 dose. The sequence derives from an adult who received the AZD1222 COVID-19 vaccine. The gene calls are TRBV5-4 and TRBJ2-7; D is perhaps TRBD1 (5 bases). CDR3 DNA: TGTGCCAGCAGCTCGAGGCTCCATTCAGGGGAGCAGTACTTC. Protein: CASSSRLHSGEQYF.